The rows below give T cell receptor beta chains drawn from one sample of a study of CD8 T cells in ankylosing spondylitis. TCRdb re-analysed the 5' RACE reads in MiXCR, keeping a single row per CDR3 protein. The sample yields roughly 230,000 distinct CDR3 sequences, 10% seen once. Sequencing was performed on blood, either unsorted or a sorted T cell fraction (not recorded which). These receptors were obtained from a male donor with ankylosing spondylitis or in good health (not recorded which). Both conserved end residues are trimmed from each CDR3. Each record gives: V gene, CDR3 protein.

>TRBV5-1
ASRLVFQETQY
>TRBV30
AWSWDRGFPEAF
>TRBV3-1
ASSRQGLGNQPQH
>TRBV30
AWSPRAHEQY
>TRBV20-1
SAFKREGDEQF
>TRBV9
ASSASGTDTQY
>TRBV12-3/TRBV12-4
ASSPPGGLYNSPLH
>TRBV12-3/TRBV12-4
ASSLGRVGKTQY
>TRBV4-1
ASSPYQSIGDTQY
>TRBV6-5
ASSYSGGGAREQF
>TRBV12-5
ASGLAATTEAF
>TRBV20-1
SARLAPSYNEQF
>TRBV7-2
ASSLGDPGIHSTGYT
>TRBV5-1
ASSGGAWAYNEQF
>TRBV12-3/TRBV12-4
ASSLSTGGFNTGELF
>TRBV28
ASRRQGLAGRTGELF
>TRBV5-1
ASSRAGGDTGELF
>TRBV7-6
ASSSSPGSGDHEQY
>TRBV3-2
ASSRRYGTGGSFSANTGELF
>TRBV5-6
ASSFWASHMTDTQY
>TRBV12-3/TRBV12-4
ASRGLGDRTEAF
>TRBV20-1
SARDLRESSYNSPLH
>TRBV20-1
STLTSGRYNEQF
>TRBV2
ASTIDRDYGYT
>TRBV6-1
ASSLDRDTGELF
>TRBV20-1
SARNPTGELF
>TRBV21-1
ASSKGQDYGYT
>TRBV6-5
ASSSLTSGSRGETQY
>TRBV25-1
ASSEGGRKLRTDTQY
>TRBV20-1
SASRAGGPALWTEAF
>TRBV30
AWSVHREETQY
>TRBV5-1
ASSLQGTTEAF